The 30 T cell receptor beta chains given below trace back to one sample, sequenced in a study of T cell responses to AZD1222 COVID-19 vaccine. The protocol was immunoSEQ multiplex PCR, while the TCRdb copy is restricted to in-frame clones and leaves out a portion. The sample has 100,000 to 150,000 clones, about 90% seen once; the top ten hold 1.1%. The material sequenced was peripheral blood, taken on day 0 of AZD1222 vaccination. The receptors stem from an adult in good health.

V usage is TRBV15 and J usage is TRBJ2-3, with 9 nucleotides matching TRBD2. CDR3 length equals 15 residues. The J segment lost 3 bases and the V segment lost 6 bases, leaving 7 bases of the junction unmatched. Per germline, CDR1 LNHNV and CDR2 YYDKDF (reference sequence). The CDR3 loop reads CATRGLAFGTDTQYF. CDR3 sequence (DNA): TGTGCCACCAGGGGACTAGCATTTGGTACAGATACGCAGTATTTT.

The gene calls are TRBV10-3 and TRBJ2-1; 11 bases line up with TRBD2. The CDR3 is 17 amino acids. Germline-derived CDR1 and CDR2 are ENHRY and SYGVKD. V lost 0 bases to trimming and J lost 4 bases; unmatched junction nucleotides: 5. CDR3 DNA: TGTGCCATCAGTGAGTCCCAGACTAGCGGGGCTTACAATGAGCAGTTCTTC. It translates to CAISESQTSGAYNEQFF.

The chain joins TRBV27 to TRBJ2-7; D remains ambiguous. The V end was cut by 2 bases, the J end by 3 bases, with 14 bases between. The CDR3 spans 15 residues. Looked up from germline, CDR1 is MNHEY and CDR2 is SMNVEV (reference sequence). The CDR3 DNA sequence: TGTGCCAGCAGTTTACAAAGTGGGCAGGTCTACGAGCAGTACTTC. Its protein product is CASSLQSGQVYEQYF.

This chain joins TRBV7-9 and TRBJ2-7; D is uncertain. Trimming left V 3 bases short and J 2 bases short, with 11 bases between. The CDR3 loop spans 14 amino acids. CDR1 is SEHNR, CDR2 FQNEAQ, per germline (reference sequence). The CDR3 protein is CASSFIGVAYEQYF. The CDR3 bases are TGTGCCAGCAGCTTTATTGGTGTAGCCTACGAGCAGTACTTC.

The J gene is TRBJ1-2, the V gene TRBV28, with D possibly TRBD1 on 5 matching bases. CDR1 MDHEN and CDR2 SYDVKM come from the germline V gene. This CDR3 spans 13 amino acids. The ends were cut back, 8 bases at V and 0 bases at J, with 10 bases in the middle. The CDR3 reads CASAPGANYGYTF. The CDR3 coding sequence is TGTGCCAGCGCCCCGGGGGCTAACTATGGCTACACCTTC.

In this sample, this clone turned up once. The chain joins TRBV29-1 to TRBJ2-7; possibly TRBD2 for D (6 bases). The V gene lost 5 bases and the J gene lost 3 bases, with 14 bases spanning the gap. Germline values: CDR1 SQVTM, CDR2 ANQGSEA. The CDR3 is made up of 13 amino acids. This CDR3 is CSVFRESGYEQYF. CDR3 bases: TGCAGCGTTTTCCGGGAGAGCGGCTACGAGCAGTACTTC.

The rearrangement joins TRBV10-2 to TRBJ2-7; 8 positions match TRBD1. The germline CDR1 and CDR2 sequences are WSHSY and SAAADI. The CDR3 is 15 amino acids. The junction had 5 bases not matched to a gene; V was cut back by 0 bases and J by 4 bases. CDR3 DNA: TGCGCCAGCAGTGAGTCGACAGGGGCTTCGTACGAGCAGTACTTC. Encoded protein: CASSESTGASYEQYF.

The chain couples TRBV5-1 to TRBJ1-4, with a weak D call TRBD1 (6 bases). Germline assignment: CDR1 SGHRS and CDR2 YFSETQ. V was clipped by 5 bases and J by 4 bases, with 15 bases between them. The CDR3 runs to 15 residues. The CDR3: CASSQTGQFNEKLFF. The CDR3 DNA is TGCGCCAGCAGTCAAACCGGACAGTTTAATGAAAAACTGTTTTTT.

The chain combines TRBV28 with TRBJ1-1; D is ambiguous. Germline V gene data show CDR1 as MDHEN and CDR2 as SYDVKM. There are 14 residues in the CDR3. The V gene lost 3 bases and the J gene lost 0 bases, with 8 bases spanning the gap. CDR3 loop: CASSLDLLNTEAFF. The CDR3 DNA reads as TGTGCCAGCAGTTTGGACCTCTTGAACACTGAAGCTTTCTTT.

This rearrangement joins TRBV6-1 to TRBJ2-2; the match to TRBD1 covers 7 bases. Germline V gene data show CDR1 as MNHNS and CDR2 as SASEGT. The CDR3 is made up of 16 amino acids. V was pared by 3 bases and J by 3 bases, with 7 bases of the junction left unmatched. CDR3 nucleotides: TGTGCCAGCAGTGATCTAGGGGGCGCCGACACCGGGGAGCTGTTTTTT. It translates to CASSDLGGADTGELFF.

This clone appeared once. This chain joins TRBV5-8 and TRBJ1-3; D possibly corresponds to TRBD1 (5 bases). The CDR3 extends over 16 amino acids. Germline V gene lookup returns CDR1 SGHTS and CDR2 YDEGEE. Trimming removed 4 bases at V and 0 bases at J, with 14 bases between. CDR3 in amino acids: CASSLDISSSGNTIYF. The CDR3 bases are TGTGCCAGCAGCCTGGACATTTCTTCCTCTGGAAACACCATATATTTT.

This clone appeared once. CDR3 amino acids: CASSLIADTQYF. The CDR3 bases are TGTGCCAGCAGCTTGATAGCAGATACGCAGTATTTT. The rearrangement joins TRBV5-4 to TRBJ2-3, with no clear D. The CDR3 runs to 12 residues. The V gene's germline CDR1 is SGHNT and CDR2 YYREEE (reference sequence). Trimming removed 1 base from V and 4 bases from J, with 4 bases in between.

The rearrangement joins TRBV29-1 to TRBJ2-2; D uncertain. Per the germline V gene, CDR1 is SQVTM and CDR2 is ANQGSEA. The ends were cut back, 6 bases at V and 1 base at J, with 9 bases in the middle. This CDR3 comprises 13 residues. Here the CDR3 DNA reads TGCAGCGTCGACCCAGGGAACACCGGGGAGCTGTTTTTT. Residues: CSVDPGNTGELFF.

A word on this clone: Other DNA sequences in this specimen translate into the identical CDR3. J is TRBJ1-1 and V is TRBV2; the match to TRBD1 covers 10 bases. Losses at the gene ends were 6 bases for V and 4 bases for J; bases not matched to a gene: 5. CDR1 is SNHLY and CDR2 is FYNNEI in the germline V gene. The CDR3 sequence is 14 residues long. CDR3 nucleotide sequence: TGTGCCAGCAGGGGGACAGGGGCGGGCACTGAAGCTTTCTTT. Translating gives CASRGTGAGTEAFF.

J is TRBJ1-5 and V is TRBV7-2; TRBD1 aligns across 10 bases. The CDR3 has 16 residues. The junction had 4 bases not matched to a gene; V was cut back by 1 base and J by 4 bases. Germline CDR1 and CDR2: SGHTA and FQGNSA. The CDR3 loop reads CASSLVGTGVNQPQHF. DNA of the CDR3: TGTGCCAGCAGCTTAGTCGGGACAGGGGTTAATCAGCCCCAGCATTTT.

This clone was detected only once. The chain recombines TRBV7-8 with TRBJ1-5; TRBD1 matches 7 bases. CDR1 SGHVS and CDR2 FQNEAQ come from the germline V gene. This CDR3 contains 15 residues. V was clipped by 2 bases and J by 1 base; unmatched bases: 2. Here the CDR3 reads CASSLQGGSNQPQHF. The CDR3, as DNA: TGTGCCAGCAGCTTACAGGGGGGGAGCAATCAGCCCCAGCATTTT.

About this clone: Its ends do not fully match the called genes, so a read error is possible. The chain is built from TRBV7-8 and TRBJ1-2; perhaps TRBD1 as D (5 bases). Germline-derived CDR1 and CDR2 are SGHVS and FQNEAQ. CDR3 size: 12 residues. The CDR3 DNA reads TGTGCCAGCAGCTTAGCGTTGGGGCCCGCAGCCTTC. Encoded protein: CASSLALGPAAF.

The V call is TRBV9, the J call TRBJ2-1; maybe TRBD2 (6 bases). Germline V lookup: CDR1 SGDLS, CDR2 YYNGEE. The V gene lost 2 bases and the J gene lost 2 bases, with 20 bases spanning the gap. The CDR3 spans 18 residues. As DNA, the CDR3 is TGTGCCAGCAGCGTGGTCCCGGGTGGGGGGAGTCCCTACAATGAGCAGTTCTTC. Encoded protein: CASSVVPGGGSPYNEQFF.

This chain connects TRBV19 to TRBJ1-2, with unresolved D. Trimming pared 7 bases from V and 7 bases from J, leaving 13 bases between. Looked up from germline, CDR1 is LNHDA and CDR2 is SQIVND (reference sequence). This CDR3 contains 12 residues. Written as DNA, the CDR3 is TGTGCCAGTACGGGAACCGCTATTGGCTACACCTTC. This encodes CASTGTAIGYTF.

CDR3 bases: TGTGCCACCAGCACCCAAGCGGGAGGGCCGGGAGATACGCAGTATTTT. It specifies CATSTQAGGPGDTQYF. The rearrangement links TRBV15 to TRBJ2-3, with 10 nucleotides matching TRBD2. The CDR3 is 16 amino acids. V shed 4 bases, J shed 5 bases, and the junction held 9 bases outside the gene matches. CDR1 and CDR2 (germline): LNHNV, YYDKDF (reference sequence).

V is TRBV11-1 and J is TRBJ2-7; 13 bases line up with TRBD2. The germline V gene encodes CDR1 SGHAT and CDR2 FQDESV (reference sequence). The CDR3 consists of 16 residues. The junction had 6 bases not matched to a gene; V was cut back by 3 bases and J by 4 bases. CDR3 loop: CASSLTGTSGMYEQYF. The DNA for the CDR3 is TGTGCCAGCAGCTTGACCGGGACTAGCGGGATGTACGAGCAGTACTTC.

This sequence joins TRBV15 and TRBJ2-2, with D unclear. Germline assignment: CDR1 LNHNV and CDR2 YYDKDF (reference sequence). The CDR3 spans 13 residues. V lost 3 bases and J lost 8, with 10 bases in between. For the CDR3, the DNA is TGTGCCACCAGCAGGGAGCCGCGTGGGGAGCTGTTTTTT. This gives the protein CATSREPRGELFF.

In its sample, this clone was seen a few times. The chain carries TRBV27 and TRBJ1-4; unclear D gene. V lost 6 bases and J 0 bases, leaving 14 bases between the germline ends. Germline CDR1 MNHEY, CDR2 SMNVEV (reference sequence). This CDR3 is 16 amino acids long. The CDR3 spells CASSLTAFATNEKLFF. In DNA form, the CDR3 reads TGTGCCAGCAGCCTCACCGCCTTTGCAACTAATGAAAAACTGTTTTTT.

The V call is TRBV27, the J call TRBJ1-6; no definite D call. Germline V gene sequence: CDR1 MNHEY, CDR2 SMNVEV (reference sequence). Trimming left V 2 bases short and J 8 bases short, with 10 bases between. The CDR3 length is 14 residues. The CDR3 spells CASSLNWRDSPLHF. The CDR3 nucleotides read TGTGCCAGCAGTTTAAATTGGCGGGATTCACCCCTCCACTTT.

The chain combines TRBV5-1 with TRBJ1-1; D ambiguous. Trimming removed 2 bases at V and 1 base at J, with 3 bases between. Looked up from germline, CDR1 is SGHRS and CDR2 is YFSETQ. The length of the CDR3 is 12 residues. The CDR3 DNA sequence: TGCGCCAGCAGCTTTACGAACACTGAAGCTTTCTTT. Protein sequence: CASSFTNTEAFF.

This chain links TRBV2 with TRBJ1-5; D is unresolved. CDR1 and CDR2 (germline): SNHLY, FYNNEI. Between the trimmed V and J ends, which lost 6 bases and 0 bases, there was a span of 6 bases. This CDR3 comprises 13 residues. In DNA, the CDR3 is TGTGCCAGCAGGGCGGATAGCAATCAGCCCCAGCATTTT. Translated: CASRADSNQPQHF.

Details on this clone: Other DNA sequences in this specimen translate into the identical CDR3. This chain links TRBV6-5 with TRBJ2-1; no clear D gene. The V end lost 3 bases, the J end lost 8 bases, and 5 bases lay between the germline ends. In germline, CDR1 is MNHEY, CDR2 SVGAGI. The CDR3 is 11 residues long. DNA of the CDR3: TGTGCCAGCAGTTATAGTGATGAGCAGTTCTTC. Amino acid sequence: CASSYSDEQFF.

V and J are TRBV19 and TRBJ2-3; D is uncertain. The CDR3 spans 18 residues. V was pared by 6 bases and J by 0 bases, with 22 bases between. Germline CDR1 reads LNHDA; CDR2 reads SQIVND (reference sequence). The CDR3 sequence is CASSHRIRTTSSTDTQYF. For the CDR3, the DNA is TGTGCCAGTAGCCACCGGATTAGAACAACTTCTAGCACAGATACGCAGTATTTT.

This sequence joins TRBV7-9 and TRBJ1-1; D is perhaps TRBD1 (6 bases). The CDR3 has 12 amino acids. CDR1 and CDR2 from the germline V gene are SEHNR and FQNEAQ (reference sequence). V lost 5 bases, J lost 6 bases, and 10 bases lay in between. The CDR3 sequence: CASSLRGPEAFF. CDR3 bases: TGTGCCAGCAGCCTCAGGGGTCCTGAAGCTTTCTTT.

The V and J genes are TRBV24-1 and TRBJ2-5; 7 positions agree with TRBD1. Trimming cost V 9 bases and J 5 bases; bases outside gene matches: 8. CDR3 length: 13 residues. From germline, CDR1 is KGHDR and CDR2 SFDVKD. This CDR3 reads CATGDSDRETQYF. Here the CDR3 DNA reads TGTGCCACCGGGGACAGCGATAGGGAGACCCAGTACTTC.